What follows describes a single T cell receptor beta chain. V was clipped by 6 bases and J by 5 bases, with 22 bases between them. This CDR3 contains 16 residues. Germline-derived CDR1 and CDR2 are SNHLY and FYNNEI. Some clones are missing from TCRdb's copy, which holds only in-frame ones; the method was immunoSEQ multiplex PCR. The sample carries some 330,000 clones, roughly 89% recorded once. The donors were part of the approximately 120-subject validation cohort, which stood apart from the 666-subject first cohort. This sample stems from a study of cytomegalovirus exposure and HLA in healthy donors. Overall study context: The 110 or so validation repertoires used the same platform as the 666 first-cohort repertoires, a later analysis reported.

This chain uses TRBV2 with TRBJ2-5, with D possibly being TRBD1 (6 bases). This TCR was sampled from a woman between 18 and 30 years old in good health and CMV-seronegative. Sequenced: PBMCs. CDR3 loop: CASSTNPGHGGETQYF. CDR3 bases: TGTGCCAGCAGCACAAATCCGGGACACGGTGGGGAGACCCAGTACTTC.